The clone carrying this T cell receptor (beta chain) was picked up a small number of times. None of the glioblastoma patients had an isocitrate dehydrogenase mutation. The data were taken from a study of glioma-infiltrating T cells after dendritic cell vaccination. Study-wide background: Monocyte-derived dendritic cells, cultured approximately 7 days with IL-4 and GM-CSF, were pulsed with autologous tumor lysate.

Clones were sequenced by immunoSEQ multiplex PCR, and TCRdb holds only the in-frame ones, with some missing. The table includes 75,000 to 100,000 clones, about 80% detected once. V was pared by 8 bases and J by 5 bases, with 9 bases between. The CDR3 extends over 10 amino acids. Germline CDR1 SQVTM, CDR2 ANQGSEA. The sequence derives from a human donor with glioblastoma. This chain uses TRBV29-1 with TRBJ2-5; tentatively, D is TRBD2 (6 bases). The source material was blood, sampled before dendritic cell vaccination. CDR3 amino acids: CSSGGETQYF. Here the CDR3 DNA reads TGCAGCTCCGGAGGGGAGACCCAGTACTTC. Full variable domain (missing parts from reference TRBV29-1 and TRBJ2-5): SAVISQKPSRDICQRGTSLTIQCQVDSQVTMMFWYRQQPGQSLTLIATANQGSEATYESGFVIDKFPISRPNLTFSTLTVSNMSPEDSSIYLCSSGGETQYFGPGTRLLVL.